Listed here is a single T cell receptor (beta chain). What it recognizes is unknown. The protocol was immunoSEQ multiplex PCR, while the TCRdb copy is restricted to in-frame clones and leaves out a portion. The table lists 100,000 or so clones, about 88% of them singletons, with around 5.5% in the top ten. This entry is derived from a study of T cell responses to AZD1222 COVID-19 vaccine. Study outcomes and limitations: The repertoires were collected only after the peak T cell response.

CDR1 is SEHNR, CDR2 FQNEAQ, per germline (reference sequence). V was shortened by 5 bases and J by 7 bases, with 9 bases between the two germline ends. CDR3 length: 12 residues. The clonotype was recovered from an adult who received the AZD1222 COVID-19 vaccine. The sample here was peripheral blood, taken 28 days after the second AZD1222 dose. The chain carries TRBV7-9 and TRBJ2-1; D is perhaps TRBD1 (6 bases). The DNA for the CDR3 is TGTGCCAGCAGCCTAGGACAGAATGAGCAGTTCTTC. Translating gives CASSLGQNEQFF.